Below, 26 T cell receptor beta chains from the same sample are listed, as sequenced in a study of cytomegalovirus exposure and HLA in healthy donors. This PCR relied on a set of 60 Vbeta primers and 13 Jbeta primers. TCRdb keeps only in-frame clones here, not all; method: immunoSEQ multiplex PCR. This table has 120,000 to 150,000 clones, 60% to 85% appearing once. Sequencing input: PBMCs. All receptors derive from a man aged 35 to 55 in good health and CMV-seropositive.

The rearrangement joins TRBV6-5 to TRBJ2-3; 9 nucleotides align to TRBD2. There are 14 residues in the CDR3. Germline CDR1 and CDR2: MNHEY and SVGAGI. Trimming removed 7 bases from V and 1 base from J; junction bases left unmatched: 3. The chain's CDR3 is CASNRGRGTDTQYF. The CDR3 DNA is TGTGCCAGCAATCGCGGGAGGGGCACAGATACGCAGTATTTT.

The sample holds one count of this clone. The J gene is TRBJ2-1, the V gene TRBV4-1, with 9 bases fitting TRBD2. The ends lost 3 bases at V and 5 bases at J; junction bases unmatched: 11. The CDR3 has 17 amino acids. The germline gives CDR1 MGHRA, CDR2 YSYEKL. This CDR3 reads CASSHLAGAGGNNEQFF. CDR3 nucleotides: TGCGCCAGCAGCCACCTGGCCGGAGCGGGGGGTAACAATGAGCAGTTCTTC.

This clone was found a few times. The V call is TRBV4-2, the J call TRBJ2-7, with TRBD1 identical over 9 bases. CDR3 length: 15 residues. Per the germline V gene, CDR1 is LGHNA and CDR2 is YNFKEQ. The trim removed 1 base at V and 4 bases at J, leaving 5 bases unmatched. In nucleotides, the CDR3 is TGTGCCAGCAGCCAAGGGGGACAGGGTAGGTACGAGCAGTACTTC. Its protein product is CASSQGGQGRYEQYF.

The chain uses TRBV6-4 and TRBJ2-7, with D perhaps TRBD2 (6 bases). Germline CDR1 MRHNA, CDR2 SNTAGT. The CDR3 totals 15 residues. The germline V and J ends were trimmed by 6 bases and 0 bases, with 15 bases remaining between them. The CDR3 reads CASSVESGRSYEQYF. The CDR3 bases are TGTGCCAGCAGCGTGGAAAGCGGGCGCTCCTACGAGCAGTACTTC.

A few counts support this clone. The chain couples TRBV2 to TRBJ1-5, with a tentative D call TRBD1 (5 bases). Germline loops: CDR1 SNHLY, CDR2 FYNNEI. Trimming shortened V by 3 bases and J by 4 bases, and 10 bases separated the two germline ends. The CDR3 contains 14 residues. CDR3 loop: CASSDRVGNQPQHF. The CDR3, as DNA: TGTGCCAGCAGTGACAGGGTAGGAAATCAGCCCCAGCATTTT.

The gene calls are TRBV11-2 and TRBJ1-4; 9 positions agree with TRBD1. Trimming removed 5 bases from V and 16 bases from J; junction bases left unmatched: 8. Germline V lookup: CDR1 SGHAT, CDR2 FQNNGV. This CDR3 region has 12 residues. This CDR3 is CASSRRTGEEFF. The CDR3 region has the DNA TGTGCCAGCAGCCGCCGGACAGGGGAGGAGTTTTTT.

The V call is TRBV29-1, the J call TRBJ2-5, with D tentatively TRBD2 (5 bases). The germline CDR1 and CDR2 sequences are SQVTM and ANQGSEA. The CDR3 loop spans 13 amino acids. The V and J ends lost 2 bases and 5 bases respectively, with 12 bases between them. The CDR3 is CSVEQGPGETQYF. The CDR3 nucleotides are TGCAGCGTTGAACAAGGTCCGGGGGAGACCCAGTACTTC.

The gene calls are TRBV7-3 and TRBJ2-2; TRBD2 matches 9 bases. Germline trimming cut 4 bases from V and 6 bases from J; bases unmatched to any gene: 15. The V gene's germline CDR1 is SGHTA and CDR2 FQGTGA. The CDR3 runs to 18 residues. CDR3 DNA sequence: TGTGCCAGCAGCTCCCAGGGTGTCAGCGGGAGGATTCCCGGGGAGCTGTTTTTT. Protein product: CASSSQGVSGRIPGELFF.

The chain uses TRBV5-1 and TRBJ2-7; D is ambiguous. The germline gives CDR1 SGHRS, CDR2 YFSETQ. CDR3 size: 12 residues. V lost 0 bases and J 3 bases, leaving 4 bases between the germline ends. Here the CDR3 reads CASSLANYEQYF. CDR3 sequence (DNA): TGCGCCAGCAGCTTGGCAAACTACGAGCAGTACTTC.

The CDR3 DNA reads as TGCGCCAGCAGCCTGGACAGCCTGAGTAATTCACCCCTCCACTTT. It is translated as CASSLDSLSNSPLHF. The chain has TRBV10-2 and TRBJ1-6; D possibly corresponds to TRBD1 (6 bases). Germline V gene lookup returns CDR1 WSHSY and CDR2 SAAADI. The CDR3 extends over 15 amino acids. V lost 6 bases and J 6 bases, leaving 15 bases between the germline ends.

V and J are TRBV7-2 and TRBJ2-7, with 7 bases matching TRBD2. V shed 5 bases, J shed 3 bases, and the junction held 10 bases outside the gene matches. Germline V gene sequence: CDR1 SGHTA, CDR2 FQGNSA. This CDR3 has 15 amino acids. CDR3 residues: CASSRPGTTIYEQYF. The CDR3 DNA reads as TGTGCCAGCAGCCGTCCCGGGACTACTATCTACGAGCAGTACTTC.

The V gene is TRBV4-2, the J gene TRBJ1-1; TRBD1 is a possible D gene (6 bases). CDR1 and CDR2 from the germline V gene are LGHNA and YNFKEQ. This CDR3 region has 17 residues. The V end lost 0 bases, the J end lost 10 bases, and 24 bases lay between the germline ends. The DNA for the CDR3 is TGTGCCAGCAGCCAAGATCGTGGAAACAGGGAAACCTTGGGAGCTTTCTTT. Protein sequence: CASSQDRGNRETLGAFF.

The genes are TRBV9 and TRBJ2-1, with 11 bases lining up with TRBD1. Looked up from germline, CDR1 is SGDLS and CDR2 is YYNGEE. This CDR3 comprises 15 residues. V was pared by 4 bases and J by 8 bases, with 8 bases of the junction left unmatched. As DNA, the CDR3 is TGTGCCAGCAGCTTGGGGGACAGGGGGGTCTATGAGCAGTTCTTC. It specifies CASSLGDRGVYEQFF.

This chain joins TRBV30 and TRBJ2-5, with 12 bases fitting TRBD2. This CDR3 is 17 amino acids long. The J segment lost 5 bases and the V segment lost 1 base, leaving 11 bases of the junction unmatched. Germline lookup yields CDR1 GTSNPN and CDR2 SVGIG (reference sequence). The CDR3 sequence is CAWSDLQTSGSVETQYF. The CDR3 DNA sequence: TGTGCCTGGAGTGACCTACAGACTAGCGGGAGCGTTGAGACCCAGTACTTC.

The chain recombines TRBV6-5 with TRBJ2-7; D perhaps matches TRBD2 (6 bases). V dropped 2 bases and J dropped 6 bases, with 17 bases sitting between them. Germline V gene lookup returns CDR1 MNHEY and CDR2 SVGAGI. CDR3 length: 15 residues. The CDR3 DNA reads TGTGCCAGCAGTTACGATGGACTATGGCAGAGCGAGCAGTACTTC. Protein: CASSYDGLWQSEQYF.

The chain has TRBV19 and TRBJ2-1; 10 nucleotides match TRBD1. The CDR3 totals 17 residues. With 1 base clipped from V and 7 bases from J, the junction kept 10 bases outside the gene matches. Germline V gene lookup returns CDR1 LNHDA and CDR2 SQIVND (reference sequence). CDR3 sequence: CASSIGQGAPSGNEQFF. In DNA form, the CDR3 reads TGTGCCAGTAGTATAGGACAGGGGGCACCTTCAGGAAATGAGCAGTTCTTC.

The genes are TRBV6-5 and TRBJ1-1, with TRBD1 as a possible D gene (5 bases). This CDR3 is 13 amino acids long. The germline V and J ends were trimmed by 2 bases and 6 bases, with 10 bases remaining between them. Germline loops: CDR1 MNHEY, CDR2 SVGAGI. DNA of the CDR3: TGTGCCAGCAGTTACGGAGGGGCGGCTGAAGCTTTCTTT. It codes for CASSYGGAAEAFF.

This chain joins TRBV5-1 and TRBJ2-1, with TRBD2 as a possible D gene (5 bases). CDR1 is SGHRS and CDR2 is YFSETQ in the germline V gene. The CDR3 extends over 16 amino acids. V lost 6 bases and J 0 bases, leaving 16 bases between the germline ends. The CDR3, as DNA: TGCGCCAGCAAAAACAACGTAGGGAGCTCCTACAATGAGCAGTTCTTC. It codes for CASKNNVGSSYNEQFF.

This chain uses TRBV28 with TRBJ1-1; D perhaps matches TRBD1 (5 bases). From germline, CDR1 is MDHEN and CDR2 SYDVKM. This CDR3 region has 14 residues. Trimming took off 5 bases at V and 1 base at J, with 11 bases between the two ends. CDR3 amino acids: CASSTYRSNTEAFF. DNA of the CDR3: TGTGCCAGCAGTACATACAGGTCGAACACTGAAGCTTTCTTT. Looking up the rest from reference TRBV28 and TRBJ1-1 gives the full variable domain: DVKVTQSSRYLVKRTGEKVFLECVQDMDHENMFWYRQDPGLGLRLIYFSYDVKMKEKGDIPEGYSVSREKKERFSLILESASTNQTSMYLCASSTYRSNTEAFFGQGTRLTVV.

The rearrangement joins TRBV4-3 to TRBJ2-2, with D possibly being TRBD2 (5 bases). This CDR3 is built from 14 residues. With 4 bases removed from V and 5 bases from J, the gap between germline ends came to 11 bases. Germline V lookup: CDR1 LGHNA, CDR2 YSLEER. CDR3 in amino acids: CASSRGPGTGELFF. CDR3 bases: TGCGCCAGCAGCCGCGGACCGGGGACCGGGGAGCTGTTTTTT.

This clone was detected a few times. J is TRBJ2-4 and V is TRBV6-1; D gene uncertain. The CDR3 has 15 residues. V was cut by 7 bases and J by 6 bases, with 19 bases left in between. CDR1 is MNHNS, CDR2 SASEGT, per germline. CDR3 sequence (DNA): TGTGCCAGCACCTCTGAGCCGATCGCTGGAAACATTCAGTACTTC. Protein sequence: CASTSEPIAGNIQYF.

V and J are TRBV28 and TRBJ1-3; TRBD1 matches 7 bases. J lost 0 bases, V lost 6 bases, and 5 bases had no gene match. The CDR3 runs 15 residues. CDR1 and CDR2 from the germline V gene are MDHEN and SYDVKM. The CDR3 protein is CASRRGQTSGNTIYF. CDR3 bases: TGTGCCAGCAGACGGGGACAGACCTCTGGAAACACCATATATTTT.

The rearrangement links TRBV18 to TRBJ2-3; 13 nucleotides match TRBD2. Germline CDR1 KGHSH, CDR2 LQKENI. The CDR3 contains 15 residues. Losses at the gene ends were 0 bases for V and 11 bases for J; bases not matched to a gene: 5. The CDR3, as DNA: TGTGCCAGCTCACCACCGGGACTAGCGGGAAGCGAGCAGTATTTT. This sequence encodes CASSPPGLAGSEQYF.

The rearrangement uses TRBV19 and TRBJ2-7; the D gene is possibly TRBD1 (5 bases). The germline V gene encodes CDR1 LNHDA and CDR2 SQIVND (reference sequence). Between the trimmed V and J ends, which lost 3 bases and 3 bases, there was a span of 15 bases. The CDR3 sequence is 15 residues long. The chain's CDR3 is CASSIFPGLIYEQYF. CDR3 DNA: TGTGCCAGTAGTATTTTCCCAGGGTTAATCTACGAGCAGTACTTC.

The chain uses TRBV19 and TRBJ1-6; D unresolved. This CDR3 has 15 amino acids. Germline CDR1 is LNHDA and CDR2 is SQIVND (reference sequence). V lost 3 bases, J lost 5 bases, and 11 bases lay in between. CDR3 in amino acids: CASSITGVNNSPLHF. The CDR3 DNA follows: TGTGCCAGTAGTATCACCGGGGTTAATAATTCACCCCTCCACTTT.

The rearrangement links TRBV15 to TRBJ2-1; 8 bases align to TRBD1. The CDR3 covers 15 residues. The ends lost 6 bases at V and 4 bases at J; junction bases unmatched: 8. The germline gives CDR1 LNHNV, CDR2 YYDKDF (reference sequence). The CDR3 DNA is TGTGCCACCAGAAACACCGGGACAGGTTACAATGAGCAGTTCTTC. It encodes CATRNTGTGYNEQFF.